This T cell receptor beta chain appears in the sequencing data of a study of CD8 T cells in ankylosing spondylitis. Quantitative barcoded 5'-RACE was used to prepare TCR beta libraries. TCRdb redid the calling of the 5' RACE reads with MiXCR, one entry per CDR3 protein. The sample has about 700,000 distinct CDR3 sequences; under 20% are singletons. This CDR3 spans 16 amino acids. The germline V gene has CDR1 SGHRS and CDR2 YFSETQ. The V gene end was trimmed by 0 bases and the J gene end by 1 base; junction bases not matched to a gene: 6. General observations from the study: Researchers reportedly found disease-linked clones significantly enriched in matched ankylosing spondylitis synovial fluid. There was a TCR beta motif, made of 7 or 8 highly homologous variants, that appeared characteristic of ankylosing spondylitis blood.

This clonotype turned up a few times. Its antigen is unknown. The chain carries TRBV5-1 and TRBJ2-5, with 7 bases matching TRBD1. The receptor was isolated from a male donor with ankylosing spondylitis. Sequencing was carried out using blood, either unsorted or a sorted T cell fraction (not recorded which). The CDR3 sequence is CASSLGGTGAQETQYF. The DNA for the CDR3 is TGCGCCAGCAGCTTGGGGGGCACAGGGGCCCAAGAGACCCAGTACTTC.